The next 13 T cell receptor beta chains were all read from a single sample in a study of shared clonotypes between healthy human individuals. Selected positively for CCR7 and CD45RO-negative, naive CD8 cells excluded terminally differentiated effector memory CD45RA+ cells. The method was immunoSEQ multiplex PCR; TCRdb's version includes in-frame clones alone and lacks a portion of them. The data hold some 2 million clones, with 85% to 95% observed a single time. The source material was naive CD8+ T cells sorted from blood. These receptor sequences come from a man between 18 and 35 years old in good health.

The chain employs TRBV6-1 and TRBJ2-7, with D possibly TRBD1 on 6 matching bases. V lost 7 bases and J 4 bases, leaving 14 bases between the germline ends. The length of the CDR3 is 13 residues. Germline CDR1 reads MNHNS; CDR2 reads SASEGT. The CDR3 reads CASKGQFPYEQYF. In nucleotides, the CDR3 is TGTGCCAGCAAAGGACAGTTTCCTTACGAGCAGTACTTC.

The chain carries TRBV30 and TRBJ2-5; 8 nucleotides match TRBD2. The germline V gene has CDR1 GTSNPN and CDR2 SVGIG (reference sequence). The CDR3 sequence is 16 residues long. V was clipped by 3 bases and J by 2 bases; unmatched bases: 11. In nucleotides, the CDR3 is TGTGCCTGGAGAGATAGCGGGGAGGGGTTACAAGAGACCCAGTACTTC. It translates to CAWRDSGEGLQETQYF.

The chain is built from TRBV6-5 and TRBJ2-1; a weak D match, TRBD1 (5 bases). Between the trimmed V and J ends, which lost 2 bases and 1 base, there was a span of 9 bases. The CDR3 covers 15 residues. Germline lookup yields CDR1 MNHEY and CDR2 SVGAGI. The CDR3 here is CASSYRGSSYNEQFF. The CDR3 region has the DNA TGTGCCAGCAGTTACAGGGGTTCTTCCTACAATGAGCAGTTCTTC.

V usage is TRBV7-9 and J usage is TRBJ2-1, with 9 bases identical to TRBD2. The germline V gene encodes CDR1 SEHNR and CDR2 FQNEAQ (reference sequence). Trimming cost V 5 bases and J 8 bases; bases outside gene matches: 10. The CDR3 length is 15 residues. In DNA form, the CDR3 reads TGTGCCAGCAGCCCCCCTCTAGCGGGAATCGATGAGCAGTTCTTC. It specifies CASSPPLAGIDEQFF.

This clone was seen once. The V gene is TRBV7-3, the J gene TRBJ2-2; possibly TRBD1 for D (5 bases). This CDR3 contains 18 residues. In germline, CDR1 is SGHTA, CDR2 FQGTGA. The V end was cut by 2 bases, the J end by 1 base, with 17 bases between. The CDR3 region has the DNA TGTGCCAGCAGCTTACGTAGTTTGGCGACAGAGAACACCGGGGAGCTGTTTTTT. Amino acids: CASSLRSLATENTGELFF.

This CDR3 reads CSVEEGTTLQGEQFF. The CDR3 nucleotides read TGCAGCGTTGAAGAGGGGACCACCCTGCAGGGTGAGCAGTTCTTC. V usage is TRBV29-1 and J usage is TRBJ2-1, with D perhaps matching TRBD1 or TRBD2 (5 bases each). V gave up 0 bases and J gave up 9 bases, with 18 bases separating them. Germline V gives CDR1 SQVTM, CDR2 ANQGSEA. This CDR3 spans 15 amino acids.

The chain employs TRBV7-6 and TRBJ2-2, with 15 positions matching TRBD2. This CDR3 has 18 amino acids. Germline CDR1 is SGHVS and CDR2 is FNYEAQ. Losses at the gene ends were 5 bases for V and 4 bases for J; bases not matched to a gene: 8. The CDR3 sequence: CASSGGLAGGIGTGELFF. DNA for the CDR3: TGTGCCAGCAGCGGGGGACTAGCGGGAGGAATTGGCACCGGGGAGCTGTTTTTT.

The chain has TRBV6-5 and TRBJ2-7; possibly TRBD1 or TRBD2 for D (7 bases each). The CDR3 length is 15 residues. The ends were cut back, 6 bases at V and 5 bases at J, with 20 bases in the middle. Germline CDR1 is MNHEY and CDR2 is SVGAGI. This CDR3 reads CASRGDREGGHEQYF. CDR3 nucleotides: TGTGCCAGCAGAGGAGACAGGGAGGGTGGCCACGAGCAGTACTTC.

The chain employs TRBV19 and TRBJ2-1; D might be TRBD1 or TRBD2, each matching 7 bases. V lost 5 bases and J 2 bases, leaving 10 bases between the germline ends. In germline, CDR1 is LNHDA, CDR2 SQIVND (reference sequence). CDR3 length: 14 amino acids. The CDR3 nucleotides are TGTGCCAGTAGTCCAGGGGGGGCCTACAATGAGCAGTTCTTC. It translates to CASSPGGAYNEQFF.

The chain carries TRBV28 and TRBJ2-3; tentatively, D is TRBD2 (5 bases). Germline V lookup: CDR1 MDHEN, CDR2 SYDVKM. The CDR3 totals 16 residues. V lost 2 bases and J lost 1, with 13 bases in between. DNA for the CDR3: TGTGCCAGCAGTTTAATTTGGGGAGAGGGCACAGATACGCAGTATTTT. This gives the protein CASSLIWGEGTDTQYF.

This clone was observed a single time. This sequence joins TRBV10-2 and TRBJ2-3; D not resolved. The CDR3 runs 13 residues. CDR1 is WSHSY, CDR2 SAAADI, per germline. V lost 4 bases and J lost 2, with 7 bases in between. CDR3: CASSGTHTDTQYF. The CDR3 nucleotides read TGCGCCAGCAGTGGTACGCACACAGATACGCAGTATTTT.

This rearrangement joins TRBV6-5 to TRBJ2-3; D perhaps matches TRBD2 (6 bases). The CDR3 consists of 16 residues. Germline V gene data show CDR1 as MNHEY and CDR2 as SVGAGI. The V gene lost 2 bases and the J gene lost 3 bases, with 15 bases spanning the gap. DNA for the CDR3: TGTGCCAGCAGTTACAGTAGCGGTGATGCTACAGATACGCAGTATTTT. This codes for CASSYSSGDATDTQYF.

The chain has TRBV5-6 and TRBJ2-1; D might be TRBD1 (6 bases). V was shortened by 4 bases and J by 9 bases, with 14 bases between the two germline ends. CDR1 and CDR2 (germline): SGHDT, YYEEEE. CDR3 length: 13 residues. The CDR3 spells CASSTGSDPEQFF. CDR3 DNA: TGTGCCAGCAGCACAGGGTCGGATCCTGAGCAGTTCTTC.